The clone carrying this TCR beta chain occurred a few times. The antigen is not known. Germline DNA was extracted alongside blood RNA, which was obtained from unsorted whole blood. Roughly 4.2 milliliters of peripheral blood were drawn presurgically. The sample comes from a study of tumor-infiltrating lymphocytes in primary liver carcinoma. On the study more broadly: The tumors ranged from about 4 to 10 cm across and fell within stage T1-T3 N0M0.

General study points: Compared with tumor region pairs, tumor-adjacent and tumor-blood pairs overlapped less.

From germline, CDR1 is SEHNR and CDR2 FQNEAQ (reference sequence). The CDR3 has 15 residues. Trimming cost V 1 base and J 0 bases; bases outside gene matches: 1. Synthesis of TCR beta cDNA was carried out from 450 to 650 ng total RNA with a constant-region primer. Three nested multiplex PCR rounds, a slightly modified ARM-PCR, produced the libraries for TCR beta. A C-beta reverse primer was combined with TRBV1-TRBV30 forward primers in the first two PCR rounds, and each round had approximately 10 cycles. TCRdb passed the multiplex PCR reads through MiXCR, listing each CDR3 protein once. The sample shows almost 200,000 distinct CDR3 sequences, 65% of them seen only once.

This clonotype was obtained from an older woman with primary liver carcinoma and hepatitis B virus infection. The chain combines TRBV7-9 with TRBJ2-3; 7 bases line up with TRBD2. The sample taken for sequencing was peripheral blood. The CDR3 nucleotides are TGTGCCAGCAGCTTAGTCGGGGGGAGCACAGATACGCAGTATTTT. Translation: CASSLVGGSTDTQYF. The complete variable domain, with remaining parts taken from reference TRBV7-9 and TRBJ2-3, reads DTGVSQNPRHKITKRGQNVTFRCDPISEHNRLYWYRQTLGQGPEFLTYFQNEAQLEKSRLLSDRFSAERPKGSFSTLEIQRTEQGDSAMYLCASSLVGGSTDTQYFGPGTRLTVL.